This TCR beta chain comes out of a study of a mutant IDH1 vaccine in newly diagnosed glioma. Study context: Vaccination started 4-6 weeks after radiotherapy alone, or with temozolomide cycles. Findings and limits, study-wide: Overall, roughly 95% of patients had vaccine-induced immune responses. Alterations occurring in top peripheral T cell clonotypes seemed unrelated to pseudoprogression.

This clone was seen only once. What it binds is not known. Some clones are missing from TCRdb's copy, which holds only in-frame ones; the method was immunoSEQ multiplex PCR. The table includes about 40,000 clones, approximately 89% detected once. The time point: week 5, during vaccination. Doses of 300 ug of mutant IDH1 20-mer peptide were given with topical imiquimod. Astrocytomas found in donors were new, WHO grade 3 or 4, IDH1-mutant and ATRX-lost. This CDR3 is 14 amino acids long. The receptor was derived from a man aged 50 to 60 with glioma. Material: PBMCs, obtained from a glioma patient whose treatment included an IDH1 peptide vaccine. The chain joins TRBV21-1 to TRBJ2-7; the D segment call TRBD1 is taken from the table without a DNA check. TRBV21-1 is a known pseudogene. CDR3 loop: CASSKASDTYEQYF. CDR3 sequence (DNA): TGTGCCAGCAGCAAAGCCTCTGACACCTACGAGCAGTACTTC.